These 20 T cell receptor beta chains share one sample of origin, sequenced in a study of CD8 T cells in ankylosing spondylitis. TCRdb fed the 5' RACE reads into MiXCR, producing one record per CDR3 protein. The sample has about 360,000 distinct CDR3 sequences, 20% seen once. What was sequenced was blood, either unsorted or a sorted T cell fraction (not recorded which). These receptors were taken from a male donor with ankylosing spondylitis or in good health (not recorded which).

This rearrangement joins TRBV28 to TRBJ2-7; weak D call: TRBD2 (6 bases). Trimming removed 6 bases from V and 2 bases from J, with 35 bases in between. Looked up from germline, CDR1 is MDHEN and CDR2 is SYDVKM. The CDR3 is 21 residues long. CDR3 bases: TGTGCCAGCAGCCCTCCGCCAGGGTGGATGGATCCCGGGGGATCGACCTACGAGCAGTACTTC. Residues: CASSPPPGWMDPGGSTYEQYF.

This clonotype was counted at least ten times. This rearrangement joins TRBV9 to TRBJ2-3, with D possibly TRBD1 on 6 matching bases. V was pared by 3 bases and J by 2 bases, with 10 bases between. The CDR3 has 14 amino acids. CDR1 and CDR2 (germline): SGDLS, YYNGEE. DNA of the CDR3: TGTGCCAGCAGCGGGGGGCCCTTCACAGATACGCAGTATTTT. Its protein product is CASSGGPFTDTQYF. Variable domain in full (rest from reference TRBV9 and TRBJ2-3): DSGVTQTPKHLITATGQRVTLRCSPRSGDLSVYWYQQSLDQGLQFLIQYYNGEERAKGNILERFSAQQFPDLHSELNLSSLELGDSALYFCASSGGPFTDTQYFGPGTRLTVL.

This clonotype has only a few counts. The CDR3 coding sequence is TGTGCCAGCAGTCGTCTTTCCGAATCTGGAAACACCATATATTTT. It encodes CASSRLSESGNTIYF. This chain uses TRBV12-3 or TRBV12-4 with TRBJ1-3; no clear D gene. Trimming left V 5 bases short and J 1 base short, with 12 bases between. The CDR3 has 15 residues.

This clonotype was counted at least ten times. V usage is TRBV12-3 or TRBV12-4 and J usage is TRBJ2-1; 7 bases map to TRBD1. V lost 4 bases to trimming and J lost 4 bases; unmatched junction nucleotides: 1. This CDR3 region has 13 residues. The CDR3 protein is CASSWGQYNEQFF. CDR3 nucleotide sequence: TGTGCCAGCAGTTGGGGACAGTACAATGAGCAGTTCTTC.

The chain carries TRBV13 and TRBJ2-1, with D possibly being TRBD2 (7 bases). The germline V gene encodes CDR1 PRHDT and CDR2 FYEKMQ (reference sequence). This CDR3 region has 16 residues. V shed 4 bases and J shed 0 bases, with 13 bases lying between them. DNA for the CDR3: TGTGCCAGCAGCTCTGAGGGGGGGAGCTCCTACAATGAGCAGTTCTTC. Its translation is CASSSEGGSSYNEQFF.

The chain is built from TRBV27 and TRBJ1-4, with D unclear. The germline V gene encodes CDR1 MNHEY and CDR2 SMNVEV (reference sequence). V was pared by 7 bases and J by 4 bases, with 13 bases between. This CDR3 has 14 amino acids. Here the CDR3 reads CASMSLQYNEKLFF. In nucleotides, the CDR3 is TGTGCCAGCATGAGTTTACAGTATAATGAAAAACTGTTTTTT.

This clonotype was seen more than once but under ten times. V and J are TRBV10-3 and TRBJ2-7; either TRBD1 or TRBD2 may supply D (5 bases each). This CDR3 has 14 amino acids. Germline assignment: CDR1 ENHRY and CDR2 SYGVKD. V lost 2 bases to trimming and J lost 3 bases, with 11 bases between them. CDR3 sequence reads: CAISERGQDYEQYF. The DNA of the CDR3 is TGTGCCATCAGTGAGCGGGGCCAAGACTACGAGCAGTACTTC.

About this clonotype: One junction end does not reproduce the germline sequence, and a read error may be involved. The chain has TRBV9 and TRBJ2-5; a weak D match, TRBD2 (5 bases). Germline CDR1 is SGDLS and CDR2 is YYNGEE. This CDR3 has 15 residues. The CDR3 DNA reads as TGTGCCAGCAGCGTAGACACCCTCCGGGGAGAGGCCCAGTACTTC. This translates into CASSVDTLRGEAQYF.

V is TRBV7-6 and J is TRBJ2-1; 7 bases agree with TRBD2. The length of the CDR3 is 16 residues. V was clipped by 5 bases and J by 1 base; unmatched bases: 8. Germline CDR1 SGHVS, CDR2 FNYEAQ. CDR3 amino acids: CASSDNRGVSYNEQFF. CDR3 bases: TGTGCCAGCAGCGACAACCGGGGGGTATCCTACAATGAGCAGTTCTTC.

V and J are TRBV3-1 and TRBJ2-7; 9 bases are a match to TRBD1. Germline CDR1 reads LGHDT; CDR2 reads YNNKEL (reference sequence). Trimming took 7 bases from V and 4 from J; bases not matched to a gene: 11. This CDR3 has 15 residues. The CDR3 loop reads CASTRRQGVKYEQYF. The CDR3 DNA reads as TGTGCCAGCACTCGGAGACAGGGGGTTAAGTACGAGCAGTACTTC.

This clonotype was picked up one time. The chain uses TRBV30 and TRBJ2-3; D perhaps matches TRBD2 (6 bases). V lost 3 bases and J 2 bases, leaving 12 bases between the germline ends. The germline V gene has CDR1 GTSNPN and CDR2 SVGIG (reference sequence). CDR3 size: 14 residues. CDR3 in DNA: TGTGCCTGGAGCGCGGGATCCAACACAGATACGCAGTATTTT. Its protein product is CAWSAGSNTDTQYF.

This rearrangement joins TRBV20-1 to TRBJ2-2; the D is unclear. Germline V gene lookup returns CDR1 DFQATT and CDR2 SNEGSKA (reference sequence). The CDR3 loop spans 16 amino acids. V was cut by 0 bases and J by 0 bases, with 11 bases left in between. CDR3 nucleotide sequence: TGCAGTGCTAGAGATCGGCGGTCGGCGAACACCGGGGAGCTGTTTTTT. This encodes CSARDRRSANTGELFF.

The rearrangement links TRBV3-1 to TRBJ1-1; 7 bases are a match to TRBD1. The V gene's germline CDR1 is LGHDT and CDR2 YNNKEL (reference sequence). Trimming removed 0 bases from V and 5 bases from J; junction bases left unmatched: 3. CDR3 length: 14 residues. CDR3 DNA sequence: TGTGCCAGCAGCCAAGACAACAGGGGTACTGAAGCTTTCTTT. Residues: CASSQDNRGTEAFF.

This clonotype was detected a few times. The rearrangement uses TRBV7-2 and TRBJ2-1; D gene ambiguous. The V end was cut by 0 bases, the J end by 3 bases, with 6 bases between. The CDR3 has 14 amino acids. Looked up from germline, CDR1 is SGHTA and CDR2 is FQGNSA. CDR3 region: CASSLASDYNEQFF. The CDR3, as DNA: TGTGCCAGCAGCTTAGCTTCAGACTACAATGAGCAGTTCTTC.

V is TRBV7-2 and J is TRBJ2-3, with D tentatively TRBD2 (5 bases). Germline CDR1 is SGHTA and CDR2 is FQGNSA. Deletions cut 5 bases from V and 3 bases from J, with 9 bases between. The CDR3 sequence is 13 residues long. CDR3 residues: CASSARGTDTQYF. The CDR3 DNA is TGTGCCAGCAGCGCCCGGGGAACAGATACGCAGTATTTT.

The sample holds many counts of this clonotype. CDR3 loop: CASSGQGRTGELFF. CDR3 bases: TGCGCCAGCAGCGGGCAGGGGCGGACCGGGGAGCTGTTTTTT. The chain is built from TRBV4-1 and TRBJ2-2, with D possibly TRBD1 on 6 matching bases. The germline V gene has CDR1 MGHRA and CDR2 YSYEKL. The CDR3 consists of 14 residues. The V gene lost 5 bases and the J gene lost 5 bases, with 12 bases spanning the gap.

The chain couples TRBV12-3 or TRBV12-4 to TRBJ2-3; weak D call: TRBD1 (6 bases). This CDR3 region has 16 residues. Trimming removed 2 bases at V and 2 bases at J, with 14 bases between. The CDR3 nucleotides are TGTGCCAGCAGTTTATATGGACAGTCCACCACAGATACGCAGTATTTT. Translation gives CASSLYGQSTTDTQYF.

There are a few counts of this clonotype. The chain uses TRBV5-6 and TRBJ2-2; possible D gene TRBD1, 6 bases. The CDR3 spans 13 residues. V gave up 2 bases and J gave up 9 bases, with 11 bases separating them. From germline, CDR1 is SGHDT and CDR2 YYEEEE. The CDR3 here is CASSFSTGWELFF. The DNA for the CDR3 is TGTGCCAGCAGCTTCTCGACAGGCTGGGAGCTGTTTTTT.

The V call is TRBV18, the J call TRBJ2-2, with D possibly being TRBD1 (7 bases). Trimming left V 2 bases short and J 2 bases short, with 15 bases between. Germline CDR1 reads KGHSH; CDR2 reads LQKENI. The CDR3 consists of 17 residues. The chain's CDR3 is CASSPFAGQPNTGELFF. CDR3 bases: TGTGCCAGCTCACCATTCGCGGGACAGCCCAACACCGGGGAGCTGTTTTTT. The full variable domain, its missing parts supplied by reference TRBV18 and TRBJ2-2, is NAGVMQNPRHLVRRRGQEARLRCSPMKGHSHVYWYRQLPEEGLKFMVYLQKENIIDESGMPKERFSAEFPKEGPSILRIQQVVRGDSAAYFCASSPFAGQPNTGELFFGEGSRLTVL.

This clonotype has a count of ten or more. The chain is built from TRBV9 and TRBJ2-1; 11 bases are a match to TRBD2. The CDR3 totals 17 residues. Germline-derived CDR1 and CDR2 are SGDLS and YYNGEE. The V and J ends lost 0 bases and 7 bases, in that order; junction bases with no gene match: 9. CDR3 region: CASSVEGSGGAWNEQFF. CDR3 in DNA: TGTGCCAGCAGCGTAGAAGGTAGCGGGGGGGCCTGGAATGAGCAGTTCTTC.